This T cell receptor (beta chain) was recorded in a study of T-cell reconstitution after alpha-beta-depleted transplantation in children. The CDR3 has 14 amino acids. J was trimmed by 2 bases and V by 2 bases; bases with no gene match: 3. The germline V gene has CDR1 SGDLS and CDR2 YYNGEE. Unique molecular identifiers tagged the TCRbeta library. MiXCR, run by TCRdb on the PCR reads, gives a single entry per CDR3 protein. The table includes around 800,000 distinct CDR3 sequences, about 15% detected once. This clonotype occurred a few times. Its target is not known. Regarding the study as a whole: At one year after transplant, newly produced T cells mostly accounted for T-cell counts and diversity.

V and J are TRBV9 and TRBJ2-7; 8 bases match TRBD1. The source of this sequence is a male patient under 18 who had a stem cell transplant for acute lymphoblastic leukemia, so the T cells may come from the graft donor. The source material was PBMCs, mostly from graft donor cells, sampled 360 days after TCRalphabeta/CD19-depleted stem cell transplant. CDR3 protein: CASSVEQGAYEQYF. CDR3 in DNA: TGTGCCAGCAGCGTTGAACAGGGGGCCTACGAGCAGTACTTC.